The rows below give T cell receptor beta chains drawn from one sample of a study of T cell changes during pregnancy in multiple sclerosis. Data came from immunoSEQ multiplex PCR; TCRdb stores just in-frame clones and leaves some out. This sample carries more than 35,000 clones, about 91% of them seen once, and the ten largest clones take about 8.8%. This specimen consisted of CD8+ T cells from peripheral blood mononuclear cells, obtained after pregnancy. The receptor source for this set is a female donor with multiple sclerosis, enrolled in a pregnancy study. Both conserved end residues are part of each CDR3. The order of the fields is CDR3 DNA, CDR3 protein, clone size, D gene, V gene, J gene. A D gene is named only where the DNA matches it firmly. Clone size is shown for a subset of rows, as once, few, many or a class of expanded clone.

CDR3 DNA: TGTGCCAGCAGTTCCACATGGGGGGAGGCGGGGAATGAGCAGTTCTTC
CDR3 protein: CASSSTWGEAGNEQFF
clone size: NA
D gene: NA
V gene: TRBV6-5
J gene: TRBJ2-1

CDR3 DNA: TGTGCCAGCAGCTTAGGGGGACAGCTCTATGGCTACACCTTC
CDR3 protein: CASSLGGQLYGYTF
clone size: NA
D gene: TRBD1
V gene: TRBV11-2
J gene: TRBJ1-2

CDR3 DNA: TGTGCCAGCAGCTCGGGACAGGGCTATTACGAGCAGTACTTC
CDR3 protein: CASSSGQGYYEQYF
clone size: NA
D gene: TRBD1
V gene: TRBV13
J gene: TRBJ2-7

CDR3 DNA: TGTGCCAGCAGTTTCGGGGGGCTAGGCACCGGGGAGCTGTTTTTT
CDR3 protein: CASSFGGLGTGELFF
clone size: once
D gene: NA
V gene: TRBV28
J gene: TRBJ2-2

CDR3 DNA: TGTGCCAGCAGTCCGGGAAACACCATATATTTT
CDR3 protein: CASSPGNTIYF
clone size: NA
D gene: NA
V gene: TRBV4-2
J gene: TRBJ1-3

CDR3 DNA: TGCAGCGCCTCGGGACACAGGAACACTGAAGCTTTCTTT
CDR3 protein: CSASGHRNTEAFF
clone size: medium-sized
D gene: NA
V gene: TRBV29-1
J gene: TRBJ1-1

CDR3 DNA: TGTGCCAGCAGCCTACCTCCTAGCGGGGGGGGTGAGCAGTTCTTC
CDR3 protein: CASSLPPSGGGEQFF
clone size: NA
D gene: TRBD2
V gene: TRBV6-5
J gene: TRBJ2-1

CDR3 DNA: TGCGCCAGCAGCTCACACAGGGGGCTCGGAGCAACTAATGAAAAACTGTTTTTT
CDR3 protein: CASSSHRGLGATNEKLFF
clone size: NA
D gene: TRBD1
V gene: TRBV5-1
J gene: TRBJ1-4

CDR3 DNA: TGTGCCAGCAGTCCGTTTGGACAGGAGACCACTGAAGCTTTCTTT
CDR3 protein: CASSPFGQETTEAFF
clone size: NA
D gene: TRBD1
V gene: TRBV27
J gene: TRBJ1-1

CDR3 DNA: TGTGCCAGATTATCCGGGACAGGCAATGAGCAGTTCTTC
CDR3 protein: CARLSGTGNEQFF
clone size: NA
D gene: TRBD1
V gene: TRBV2
J gene: TRBJ2-1

CDR3 DNA: TGCGCCAGCAGCCAAGACGGTGGGGAGAGCACTGAAGCTTTCTTT
CDR3 protein: CASSQDGGESTEAFF
clone size: NA
D gene: NA
V gene: TRBV4-3
J gene: TRBJ1-1

CDR3 DNA: TGTGCCAGTACCGGGGGGGGGTACACTGAAGCTTTCTTT
CDR3 protein: CASTGGGYTEAFF
clone size: NA
D gene: NA
V gene: TRBV19
J gene: TRBJ1-1

CDR3 DNA: TGTGCCAGCAGTTTAACCACAGGGTTGAGCGAGCAGTACTTC
CDR3 protein: CASSLTTGLSEQYF
clone size: NA
D gene: NA
V gene: TRBV27
J gene: TRBJ2-7

CDR3 DNA: TGTGCCAGCAGCTTCATAGCGGTGGCCTACAATGAGCAGTTCTTC
CDR3 protein: CASSFIAVAYNEQFF
clone size: NA
D gene: NA
V gene: TRBV5-4
J gene: TRBJ2-1

CDR3 DNA: TGTGCCAGCAGCCAAGAGGTCTGGAGAATGGGAGGTGGAGATACGCAGTATTTT
CDR3 protein: CASSQEVWRMGGGDTQYF
clone size: once
D gene: NA
V gene: TRBV4-2
J gene: TRBJ2-3

CDR3 DNA: TGTGCTAGTGGGTCCGGGACAGGGGACCCTTTTTGGGGGACGGACGAGCAGTACTTC
CDR3 protein: CASGSGTGDPFWGTDEQYF
clone size: NA
D gene: TRBD1
V gene: TRBV12-5
J gene: TRBJ2-7

CDR3 DNA: TGTGCCAGCAGCTTAGGGACAGGGGAGGGCTCTTACTATGGCTACACCTTC
CDR3 protein: CASSLGTGEGSYYGYTF
clone size: NA
D gene: TRBD1
V gene: TRBV5-4
J gene: TRBJ1-2

CDR3 DNA: TGTGCCAGCAGCTTTCTAGCGACCTCCTACAATGAGCAGTTCTTC
CDR3 protein: CASSFLATSYNEQFF
clone size: NA
D gene: NA
V gene: TRBV11-2
J gene: TRBJ2-1